A selection of T cell receptor beta chains follows, all from one sample in a study of CD8 T cells in Susac syndrome. TCRdb itself ran the immunoSEQ multiplex PCR reads through MiXCR, one entry per CDR3 protein. The table lists more than 120,000 distinct CDR3 sequences, roughly 94% of them singletons. The sample taken for sequencing was CD4+ T cells from PBMCs. Every receptor here comes from a human donor in good health. Both conserved end residues are part of each CDR3.

v_gene: TRBV2; CDR3aa: CASSGFPGLADAYEQYF
v_gene: TRBV5-4; CDR3aa: CASSLKRDTVYGYTF
v_gene: TRBV21-1; CDR3aa: CASSSLLGTQKETQYF
v_gene: TRBV20-1; CDR3aa: CSARIGLADNTGELFF
v_gene: TRBV6-5; CDR3aa: CASSLSRQTTYTF
v_gene: TRBV3-1; CDR3aa: CASSQVRVAGESEQFF
v_gene: TRBV7-9; CDR3aa: CASSTPPGLAGTDTQYF
v_gene: TRBV2; CDR3aa: CASSGSGSWGFNEQFF
v_gene: TRBV12-3/TRBV12-4; CDR3aa: CASSLEGASIQPQHF
v_gene: TRBV5-1; CDR3aa: CASSSAGVYGYTF
v_gene: TRBV2; CDR3aa: CASSEFNEQYF
v_gene: TRBV20-1; CDR3aa: CSAGKGNTYEQYF
v_gene: TRBV7-6; CDR3aa: CASSFDGGDTQYF
v_gene: TRBV9; CDR3aa: CASSVEGTGANVLTF
v_gene: TRBV6-2/TRBV6-3; CDR3aa: CASSYRPGGTGELFF
v_gene: TRBV4-1; CDR3aa: CASSQGRPGGSPLHF
v_gene: TRBV20-1; CDR3aa: CSARDSRPQVPYEQYF
v_gene: TRBV23-1; CDR3aa: CASSPREYGYTF
v_gene: TRBV25-1; CDR3aa: CASSEPRTKGEAQYF
v_gene: TRBV5-1; CDR3aa: CASSPPQLRETQYF
v_gene: TRBV7-3; CDR3aa: CASSLVRTVSNQPQHF
v_gene: TRBV7-2; CDR3aa: CASSVGGRQGGYTF
v_gene: TRBV5-4; CDR3aa: CASSLDQGRRTEAFF
v_gene: TRBV18; CDR3aa: CASSPFKSSYNEQFF
v_gene: TRBV24-1; CDR3aa: CATSDYGQDYGYTF
v_gene: TRBV5-4; CDR3aa: CASSVIRGSTNEKLFF
v_gene: TRBV20-1; CDR3aa: CSATGTSFMNTEAFF
v_gene: TRBV29-1; CDR3aa: CSVPLTSGGNEQFF
v_gene: TRBV29-1; CDR3aa: CSVDSGRATDTQYF
v_gene: TRBV7-9; CDR3aa: CASSLEGPSGNTIYF
v_gene: TRBV28; CDR3aa: CASSGATNEKLFF
v_gene: TRBV6-2/TRBV6-3; CDR3aa: CASSSRAGGRETQYF
v_gene: TRBV19; CDR3aa: CASSIGQAASNQPQHF
v_gene: TRBV14; CDR3aa: CASSQDLQVSNQPQHF
v_gene: TRBV12-3/TRBV12-4; CDR3aa: CASSDIAYEQYF
v_gene: TRBV9; CDR3aa: CASSVGTGGPYEQYF
v_gene: TRBV9; CDR3aa: CASSAGSGANVLTF
v_gene: TRBV30; CDR3aa: CACKDAGELFF
v_gene: TRBV29-1; CDR3aa: CSVEIGASGSSGANALTF
v_gene: TRBV20-1; CDR3aa: CSASHQGAGANEKLFF
v_gene: TRBV2; CDR3aa: CASRRETDTQYF
v_gene: TRBV9; CDR3aa: CASSVGNGLGEQYF
v_gene: TRBV18; CDR3aa: CASSPGTDQLNGYTF
v_gene: TRBV12-3/TRBV12-4; CDR3aa: CASSLARGLYGYTF
v_gene: TRBV12-3/TRBV12-4; CDR3aa: CASSPRSGDQPQHF
v_gene: TRBV7-3; CDR3aa: CASSSQGLASDTQYF
v_gene: TRBV29-1; CDR3aa: CSVESSTGVLNTEAFF
v_gene: TRBV29-1; CDR3aa: CSVGGWAGNSRSEKLFF
v_gene: TRBV3-1; CDR3aa: CASSPPGLAGWSYEQYF
v_gene: TRBV7-9; CDR3aa: CASSLGQGWETQYF
v_gene: TRBV6-5; CDR3aa: CASSRTLSEQYF
v_gene: TRBV28; CDR3aa: CASRLTGEAFF
v_gene: TRBV7-2; CDR3aa: CASSFVLPYGYTF
v_gene: TRBV21-1; CDR3aa: CASSTPDRGRNEQFF